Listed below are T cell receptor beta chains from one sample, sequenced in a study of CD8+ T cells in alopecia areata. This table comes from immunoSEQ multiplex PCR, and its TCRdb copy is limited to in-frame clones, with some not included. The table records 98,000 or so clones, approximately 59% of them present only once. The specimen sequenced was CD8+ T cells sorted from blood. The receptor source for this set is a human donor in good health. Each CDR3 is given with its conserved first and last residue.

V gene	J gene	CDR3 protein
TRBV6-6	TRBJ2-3	CASRDRRGTGVIAQYF
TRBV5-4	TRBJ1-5	CASSLYRVTTQPQHF
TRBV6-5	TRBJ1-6	CASSYPNSPLHF
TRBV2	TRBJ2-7	CASSEGPGGSYEQYF
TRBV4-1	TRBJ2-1	CASSQVLGGIGSYNEQFF
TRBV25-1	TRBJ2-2	CASSESRGQRDTGELFF
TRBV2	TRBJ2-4	CASRGRTPDVIQYF
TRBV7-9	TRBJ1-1	CASSLGQGPIGNTEAFF
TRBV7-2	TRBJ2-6	CASSFVDSGANVLTF
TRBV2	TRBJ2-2	CASSEARGFAGELFF
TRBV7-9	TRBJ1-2	CASSSSDRGRVYGYTF
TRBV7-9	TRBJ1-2	CASSLGTGVANYGYTF
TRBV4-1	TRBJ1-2	CASSQAGRGRYGYTF
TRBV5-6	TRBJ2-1	CASAGGTSANEQFF
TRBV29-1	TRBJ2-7	CSVYGQGYEQYF
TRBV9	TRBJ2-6	CASSVAIRSGANVLTF
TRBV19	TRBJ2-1	CASSTFHGTNYNEQFF
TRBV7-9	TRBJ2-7	CASSRLREQYF
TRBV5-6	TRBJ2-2	CASSLGLAGGTGELFF
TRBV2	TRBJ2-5	CASSEGLAGKTQYF
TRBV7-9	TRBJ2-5	CASGRSYVYQETQYF
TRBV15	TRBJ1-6	CATSRGSDSYNSPLHF
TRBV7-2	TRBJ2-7	CASRISSGGNYEQYF
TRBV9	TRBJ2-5	CASSVGTGGAGTQYF
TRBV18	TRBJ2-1	CASSLTSGGESYNEQFF